Listed here are 18 T cell receptor beta chains from one sample, sequenced in a study of low-dose radiotherapy and immunotherapy resistance in tumors. First-strand cDNA relied on TRAV- and TRBV-specific primers spanning alpha and beta chains. A roughly 22-cycle PCR with a constant-region primer and V-primer adapter amplified TCRs. TCRdb fed the reads into MiXCR, producing one record per CDR3 protein. This sample has approximately 90,000 distinct CDR3 sequences; about 18% occur once, and the top ten carry roughly 2.8%. Time point specified: before trial treatment. The sample in question was PBMCs, obtained before treatment. These receptors all stem from a male donor with prostate cancer.

This clonotype has ten or more counts. The chain uses TRBV20-1 and TRBJ2-7, with a tentative D call TRBD2 (7 bases). Germline V gene lookup returns CDR1 DFQATT and CDR2 SNEGSKA (reference sequence). The CDR3 runs 15 residues. The germline V and J ends were trimmed by 6 bases and 1 base, with 19 bases remaining between them. In nucleotides, the CDR3 is TGCAGTGCCCCTCTAGGAGCGGGGACATCCTACGAGCAGTACTTC. Protein sequence: CSAPLGAGTSYEQYF.

This clonotype was counted ten times or more. This rearrangement joins TRBV7-8 to TRBJ1-5, with D tentatively TRBD1 (5 bases). CDR3 size: 13 residues. Germline CDR1 reads SGHVS; CDR2 reads FQNEAQ. Between the trimmed V and J ends, which lost 2 bases and 8 bases, there was a span of 10 bases. CDR3: CASSLPGREPQHF. The CDR3 nucleotides are TGTGCCAGCAGCTTACCGGGGCGGGAGCCCCAGCATTTT.

For this clonotype: A far larger clone lies a single base away; this is likely a read error. V and J are TRBV6-6 and TRBJ2-4; the match to TRBD1 covers 7 bases. Germline V lookup: CDR1 MNHNY, CDR2 SVGAGI (reference sequence). J lost 13 bases, V lost 2 bases, and 14 bases had no gene match. There are 15 residues in the CDR3. The CDR3 bases are TGTGCCAGCAGTTACGTAGGGGGCGCCTACAATGAGCAGTACTTC. Translating gives CASSYVGGAYNEQYF.

Remarks on this clonotype: This could be a read error, since a much larger clone is one nucleotide away. The chain is built from TRBV12-3 or TRBV12-4 and TRBJ1-2; 8 bases are shared with TRBD1. Trimming at V came to 1 base and at J to 12 bases, leaving 13 bases not matched to a gene. CDR3 length equals 15 residues. The CDR3 sequence is CASSLGAGGAGGHTF. The CDR3 DNA reads TGTGCCAGCAGTTTAGGGGCGGGGGGGGCAGGGGGCCACACCTTC.

This clonotype was found once. This chain connects TRBV30 to TRBJ1-2; tentative D call: TRBD1 (5 bases). The CDR3 is 13 amino acids. V lost 5 bases and J lost 4, with 14 bases in between. The germline gives CDR1 GTSNPN, CDR2 SVGIG (reference sequence). CDR3 amino acids: CAWGRDRPYGYTF. CDR3 DNA: TGTGCCTGGGGACGGGACCGACCCTATGGCTACACCTTC.

This clonotype was observed at least ten times. The chain uses TRBV7-3 and TRBJ2-3; 8 nucleotides line up with TRBD2. Losses at the gene ends were 3 bases for V and 2 bases for J; bases not matched to a gene: 4. From germline, CDR1 is SGHTA and CDR2 FQGTGA. The CDR3 sequence is 15 residues long. The CDR3 region is CASSFGTRNTDTQYF. DNA for the CDR3: TGTGCCAGCAGCTTCGGGACTAGAAACACAGATACGCAGTATTTT.

This clonotype was seen many times. The chain has TRBV20-1 and TRBJ1-2; maybe TRBD1 (5 bases). The CDR3 covers 15 residues. V was cut by 5 bases and J by 6 bases, with 22 bases left in between. Germline loops: CDR1 DFQATT, CDR2 SNEGSKA (reference sequence). The chain's CDR3 is CSARPLGGVRDGYTF. The DNA for the CDR3 is TGCAGTGCTCGGCCCCTCGGGGGGGTTAGGGATGGCTACACCTTC.

This clonotype was observed at least ten times. V usage is TRBV10-2 and J usage is TRBJ1-5, with a tentative D call TRBD1 (5 bases). Germline V lookup: CDR1 WSHSY, CDR2 SAAADI. The CDR3 consists of 16 residues. The germline V and J ends were trimmed by 4 bases and 3 bases, with 16 bases remaining between them. CDR3 in DNA: TGCGCCAGCAGTGTTTCAGGGCCCCCGGTCAATCAGCCCCAGCATTTT. It translates to CASSVSGPPVNQPQHF.

Concerning this clonotype: Since a far larger clone is one base different, this is likely a read error. The rearrangement joins TRBV5-3 to TRBJ2-5; D unclear. TRBV5-3 is an ORF; its function is uncertain. This CDR3 comprises 16 residues. Written as DNA, the CDR3 is TGTGCCAGCAGCTTGGGGATTAGGAACGGCCAAGAGACCCAGTACTTC. Its translation is CASSLGIRNGQETQYF.

This clonotype was seen a single time. A read error is the likely source, as a far larger clone sits one nucleotide away. The CDR3 DNA is TGTGCCAGCAGTGAGACAAACTCTGGGGCCAACGCCCTGACTTTC. Its translation: CASSETNSGANALTF. V is TRBV6-4 and J is TRBJ2-6; tentatively, D is TRBD1 (5 bases). There are 15 residues in the CDR3. Germline V gene lookup returns CDR1 MRHNA and CDR2 SNTAGT.

The genes are TRBV2 and TRBJ1-5; 8 bases line up with TRBD1. CDR1 and CDR2 from the germline V gene are SNHLY and FYNNEI. The junction had 4 bases not matched to a gene; V was cut back by 7 bases and J by 2 bases. The CDR3 covers 14 residues. The CDR3 coding sequence is TGTGCCAGCAAGGCGACAGGGGGCAATCAGCCCCAGCATTTT. Translating gives CASKATGGNQPQHF.

This clonotype was seen many times. The V gene is TRBV5-1, the J gene TRBJ2-3; D possibly corresponds to TRBD1 (5 bases). Trimming cost V 0 bases and J 0 bases, with 5 bases left between them. Germline V lookup: CDR1 SGHRS, CDR2 YFSETQ. The CDR3 extends over 14 amino acids. The CDR3 sequence is CASSLEGSTDTQYF. In DNA form, the CDR3 reads TGCGCCAGCAGCTTGGAGGGGAGCACAGATACGCAGTATTTT.

For this clonotype: The CDR3 does not close with the conserved phenylalanine or tryptophan, likely indicating a read error. The chain recombines TRBV13 with TRBJ2-6, with D perhaps TRBD2 (5 bases). The germline V and J ends were trimmed by 5 bases and 2 bases, with 16 bases remaining between them. Germline V gene lookup returns CDR1 PRHDT and CDR2 FYEKMQ (reference sequence). The CDR3 runs 17 residues. CDR3: CASSHGVLGTGANVLTS. The CDR3 nucleotides read TGTGCCAGCAGCCACGGGGTCCTGGGAACTGGGGCCAACGTCCTGACTTCC.

This clonotype was observed many times. This rearrangement joins TRBV20-1 to TRBJ2-7, with 9 bases identical to TRBD2. The CDR3 totals 14 residues. The germline V gene has CDR1 DFQATT and CDR2 SNEGSKA (reference sequence). Germline trimming cut 5 bases from V and 0 bases from J; bases unmatched to any gene: 5. The CDR3, as DNA: TGCAGTGCTTTTAGCGGGGGTAGCTCCTACGAGCAGTACTTC. Translating it yields CSAFSGGSSYEQYF.

This clonotype occurred many times. CDR3 bases: TGTGCCAGCAGTTTATTAATCGGAGGGGGCTTTAATGAAAAACTGTTTTTT. As protein: CASSLLIGGGFNEKLFF. The chain combines TRBV12-3 or TRBV12-4 with TRBJ1-4; the match to TRBD1 covers 7 bases. The CDR3 sequence is 17 residues long. V trimming: 2 bases; J trimming: 4 bases; junction bases outside the gene matches: 10.

At least ten counts were recorded for this clonotype. The chain couples TRBV19 to TRBJ2-7; 8 bases are a match to TRBD2. V trimming: 7 bases; J trimming: 5 bases; junction bases outside the gene matches: 16. The CDR3 runs 16 residues. Germline V CDR1 and CDR2: LNHDA, SQIVND (reference sequence). The CDR3: CASTPTGGPLVDEQYF. CDR3 DNA sequence: TGTGCCAGTACCCCCACGGGGGGGCCTTTGGTTGACGAGCAGTACTTC.

This clonotype was recorded many times. The V and J genes are TRBV7-6 and TRBJ2-7; a possible D gene is TRBD2 (5 bases). This CDR3 region has 16 residues. In germline, CDR1 is SGHVS, CDR2 FNYEAQ. V lost 0 bases, J lost 3 bases, and 15 bases lay in between. The CDR3 DNA reads as TGTGCCAGCAGCTTAGCCGAAACCACCGGGGTCTACGAGCAGTACTTC. As protein: CASSLAETTGVYEQYF.

In this sample, this clonotype turned up many times. The chain joins TRBV5-1 to TRBJ2-7, with no clear D. Germline CDR1 is SGHRS and CDR2 is YFSETQ. The CDR3 runs to 16 residues. V lost 4 bases and J 0 bases, leaving 17 bases between the germline ends. The CDR3 DNA reads as TGCGCCAGCAGCAAGACTGGGTCCTCAAGCTCCTACGAGCAGTACTTC. This translates into CASSKTGSSSSYEQYF.